These 27 T cell receptor beta chains originate from one sample sequenced in a study of CD8 T cells in Susac syndrome. RNA totalling roughly 0.45 to 1 ug underwent reverse transcription with random hexamers. MiXCR, run by TCRdb on the immunoSEQ multiplex PCR reads, gives a single entry per CDR3 protein. The sample lists about 120,000 distinct CDR3 sequences, about 94% occurring once. Specimen: CD4+ T cells from PBMCs. These TCRs come from a human donor with multiple sclerosis.

The chain joins TRBV3-1 to TRBJ1-2; no firm D call. Germline V gene lookup returns CDR1 LGHDT and CDR2 YNNKEL (reference sequence). The CDR3 is 16 residues long. Deletions cut 0 bases from V and 2 bases from J, with 13 bases between. The DNA for the CDR3 is TGTGCCAGCAGCCAAGATCGGGGTACAGTCAACTATGGCTACACCTTC. Protein sequence: CASSQDRGTVNYGYTF.

The chain is built from TRBV20-1 and TRBJ1-1; 8 bases are a match to TRBD1. The CDR3 length is 16 residues. Germline CDR1 and CDR2: DFQATT and SNEGSKA (reference sequence). V was pared by 4 bases and J by 3 bases, with 13 bases of the junction left unmatched. CDR3 sequence: CSAKPTTGELDTEAFF. CDR3 bases: TGCAGTGCTAAGCCCACGACAGGGGAACTCGACACTGAAGCTTTCTTT.

This clonotype occurred once. The chain links TRBV20-1 to TRBJ1-1; no reliable D call. The length of the CDR3 is 13 residues. Between the trimmed V and J ends, which lost 0 bases and 0 bases, there was a span of 5 bases. Germline V lookup: CDR1 DFQATT, CDR2 SNEGSKA (reference sequence). Here the CDR3 DNA reads TGCAGTGCTAGAGATTTGTTGAACACTGAAGCTTTCTTT. It translates to CSARDLLNTEAFF.

This sequence joins TRBV5-1 and TRBJ2-1, with D perhaps TRBD1 (6 bases). CDR1 SGHRS and CDR2 YFSETQ come from the germline V gene. V shed 1 base and J shed 0 bases, with 11 bases lying between them. The CDR3 sequence is 16 residues long. The CDR3 loop is CASSLSGTISYNEQFF. CDR3 DNA: TGCGCCAGCAGCTTGAGTGGGACAATCTCCTACAATGAGCAGTTCTTC.

CDR3 amino acids: CASSRFQRVTRETQYF. CDR3 DNA: TGTGCCAGCAGTCGTTTTCAGCGGGTCACCAGGGAGACCCAGTACTTC. This chain uses TRBV7-2 with TRBJ2-5, with D possibly TRBD2 on 6 matching bases. The CDR3 runs 16 residues. Trimming stripped 6 bases from V and 5 bases from J, with 22 bases between. Germline CDR1 reads SGHTA; CDR2 reads FQGNSA.

This clonotype came up a few times. The CDR3 nucleotides are TGCGCCAGCAGCCCGCCCCTGGGGACCCAGTACTTC. This gives the protein CASSPPLGTQYF. This chain connects TRBV4-1 to TRBJ2-5; D is unresolved. Trimming left V 4 bases short and J 7 bases short, with 10 bases between. The CDR3 runs 12 residues. Germline V gives CDR1 MGHRA, CDR2 YSYEKL.

The chain employs TRBV6-5 and TRBJ2-1, with D tentatively TRBD2 (6 bases). The V end was cut by 1 base, the J end by 0 bases, with 10 bases between. Looked up from germline, CDR1 is MNHEY and CDR2 is SVGAGI. The CDR3 extends over 16 amino acids. The CDR3 DNA reads as TGTGCCAGCAGTTACTACGGGGGATCCTCCTACAATGAGCAGTTCTTC. This encodes CASSYYGGSSYNEQFF.

In regard to this clonotype: Germline and junction disagree at one end, which may indicate a read error. The chain employs TRBV30 and TRBJ2-2; 13 bases line up with TRBD2. The CDR3 runs to 14 residues. Germline V gives CDR1 GTSNPN, CDR2 SVGIG (reference sequence). The CDR3 spells CVTSGRARTGELFF. CDR3 sequence (DNA): TGCGTAACTAGCGGGAGGGCCCGGACCGGGGAGCTGTTTTTT.

V is TRBV30 and J is TRBJ2-5; 11 bases are a match to TRBD1. CDR3 length: 15 residues. J lost 5 bases, V lost 5 bases, and 10 bases had no gene match. Germline CDR1 is GTSNPN and CDR2 is SVGIG (reference sequence). The CDR3 coding sequence is TGTGCCTGGGTCTCTGGACAGGGGGCAGGGGAGACCCAGTACTTC. Its translation: CAWVSGQGAGETQYF.

The J gene is TRBJ2-1, the V gene TRBV4-2, with 10 positions matching TRBD2. The CDR3 length is 14 residues. Trimming cost V 3 bases and J 5 bases; bases outside gene matches: 1. The V gene's germline CDR1 is LGHNA and CDR2 YNFKEQ. The CDR3 is CASSHSGRNNEQFF. CDR3 DNA sequence: TGTGCCAGCAGCCATAGCGGGAGGAACAATGAGCAGTTCTTC.

In its sample, this clonotype was seen once. J is TRBJ2-1 and V is TRBV29-1; 10 nucleotides line up with TRBD1. V shed 7 bases, J shed 7 bases, and the junction held 10 bases outside the gene matches. Germline V gives CDR1 SQVTM, CDR2 ANQGSEA. The CDR3 runs 14 residues. CDR3 nucleotide sequence: TGCAGCGGACTCGGACAGGGGGTTACGAATGAGCAGTTCTTC. Protein sequence: CSGLGQGVTNEQFF.

The chain recombines TRBV12-3 or TRBV12-4 with TRBJ2-1; D tentatively reads TRBD1 or TRBD2 (5 bases each). V lost 11 bases to trimming and J lost 4 bases, with 12 bases between them. This CDR3 is 12 amino acids long. DNA for the CDR3: TGTGCCTCTAAAGGGGAGTACAATGAGCAGTTCTTC. Translated: CASKGEYNEQFF.

The chain is built from TRBV6-5 and TRBJ1-1; D gene unclear. V lost 4 bases and J lost 3, with 15 bases in between. The germline CDR1 and CDR2 sequences are MNHEY and SVGAGI. The CDR3 is 15 residues long. Here the CDR3 reads CASSSHGGSHTEAFF. The CDR3 coding sequence is TGTGCCAGCAGTTCCCACGGCGGGAGTCACACTGAAGCTTTCTTT.

V is TRBV28 and J is TRBJ1-2; D possibly corresponds to TRBD1 (5 bases). Germline CDR1 MDHEN, CDR2 SYDVKM. The CDR3 is 12 residues long. The V and J ends lost 6 bases and 4 bases respectively, with 9 bases between them. CDR3 sequence (DNA): TGTGCCAGCAGCTCAGGGTTCTATGGCTACACCTTC. Translating gives CASSSGFYGYTF.

This chain connects TRBV12-3 or TRBV12-4 to TRBJ1-5, with D unclear. Trimming removed 3 bases from V and 7 bases from J, with 7 bases in between. The CDR3 is made up of 12 amino acids. CDR3 sequence reads: CASSFSPQPQHF. Here the CDR3 DNA reads TGTGCCAGCAGTTTTTCTCCCCAGCCCCAGCATTTT.

The rearrangement uses TRBV30 and TRBJ1-4; 9 bases agree with TRBD1. Germline lookup yields CDR1 GTSNPN and CDR2 SVGIG (reference sequence). The ends lost 6 bases at V and 5 bases at J; junction bases unmatched: 1. The CDR3 consists of 12 residues. CDR3 in amino acids: CACGQGNEKLFF. In DNA, the CDR3 is TGTGCCTGTGGACAGGGGAATGAAAAACTGTTTTTT.

The chain recombines TRBV5-6 with TRBJ2-2; D remains ambiguous. CDR1 and CDR2 (germline): SGHDT, YYEEEE. Trimming cost V 0 bases and J 4 bases, with 4 bases left between them. This CDR3 spans 13 amino acids. CDR3 sequence reads: CASSLVSTGELFF. The CDR3 DNA is TGTGCCAGCAGCTTGGTCTCCACCGGGGAGCTGTTTTTT.

The chain carries TRBV18 and TRBJ1-3, with TRBD1 identical over 7 bases. This CDR3 is built from 16 residues. The V and J ends lost 2 bases and 2 bases, in that order; junction bases with no gene match: 6. The germline V gene encodes CDR1 KGHSH and CDR2 LQKENI. DNA for the CDR3: TGTGCCAGCTCACCAGACAGGGATCTACCTGGAAACACCATATATTTT. Its protein is CASSPDRDLPGNTIYF.

The chain carries TRBV7-9 and TRBJ2-5, with TRBD1 identical over 8 bases. The germline gives CDR1 SEHNR, CDR2 FQNEAQ (reference sequence). The CDR3 is 19 residues long. V lost 5 bases to trimming and J lost 2 bases; unmatched junction nucleotides: 19. This CDR3 reads CASSPVWTGKTRRQETQYF. CDR3 sequence (DNA): TGTGCCAGCAGCCCAGTTTGGACAGGGAAGACTCGACGTCAAGAGACCCAGTACTTC.

The genes are TRBV7-9 and TRBJ2-7; 12 bases agree with TRBD2. The CDR3 covers 17 residues. Looked up from germline, CDR1 is SEHNR and CDR2 is FQNEAQ (reference sequence). Trimming took 5 bases from V and 2 from J; bases not matched to a gene: 10. The CDR3 loop reads CASSLSPTSGGPYEQYF. The DNA of the CDR3 is TGTGCCAGCAGCCTCTCGCCGACTAGCGGGGGACCCTACGAGCAGTACTTC.

This clonotype was detected only once. The rearrangement uses TRBV7-2 and TRBJ2-3; D not resolved. The CDR3 is 16 residues long. Looked up from germline, CDR1 is SGHTA and CDR2 is FQGNSA. The V end was cut by 5 bases, the J end by 5 bases, with 20 bases between. CDR3 nucleotides: TGTGCCAGCAGCCGGTTCGAGGACGCCGGCAGAGATACGCAGTATTTT. It codes for CASSRFEDAGRDTQYF.

The CDR3 DNA reads TGTGCCAGCAGCTTACGATGGTCGGGAGGCGATGGCTACACCTTC. Protein product: CASSLRWSGGDGYTF. The rearrangement links TRBV11-2 to TRBJ1-2, with no clear D. V lost 2 bases to trimming and J lost 6 bases, with 16 bases between them. CDR3 length: 15 amino acids. Germline CDR1 reads SGHAT; CDR2 reads FQNNGV.

This chain links TRBV20-1 with TRBJ2-3; 7 bases match TRBD2. Germline trimming cut 6 bases from V and 0 bases from J; bases unmatched to any gene: 9. The germline gives CDR1 DFQATT, CDR2 SNEGSKA (reference sequence). The CDR3 contains 15 residues. The CDR3 reads CSAARERGSTDTQYF. The DNA for the CDR3 is TGCAGTGCCGCGCGGGAGCGGGGCAGCACAGATACGCAGTATTTT.

The chain recombines TRBV30 with TRBJ1-5; D is ambiguous. This CDR3 contains 14 residues. Between the trimmed V and J ends, which lost 1 base and 0 bases, there was a span of 7 bases. CDR1 is GTSNPN and CDR2 is SVGIG in the germline V gene (reference sequence). The CDR3, as DNA: TGTGCCTGGAGTGAGGTGAATAGCAATCAGCCCCAGCATTTT. As protein: CAWSEVNSNQPQHF.

The chain combines TRBV5-4 with TRBJ2-1; D not certain. The CDR3 totals 16 residues. V shed 0 bases and J shed 0 bases, with 10 bases lying between them. The germline CDR1 and CDR2 sequences are SGHNT and YYREEE (reference sequence). Written as DNA, the CDR3 is TGTGCCAGCAGCTTGGACTTCCCTCGCTCCTACAATGAGCAGTTCTTC. Protein product: CASSLDFPRSYNEQFF.

This sequence joins TRBV2 and TRBJ2-2; no clear D gene. Between the trimmed V and J ends, which lost 4 bases and 1 base, there was a span of 4 bases. The germline V gene has CDR1 SNHLY and CDR2 FYNNEI. There are 13 residues in the CDR3. The CDR3 DNA reads as TGTGCCAGCAGTGGACTGAACACCGGGGAGCTGTTTTTT. It encodes CASSGLNTGELFF.

The chain has TRBV5-4 and TRBJ2-5; D gene uncertain. CDR3 length: 14 residues. Germline V lookup: CDR1 SGHNT, CDR2 YYREEE (reference sequence). V was clipped by 0 bases and J by 0 bases, with 6 bases between them. This chain's CDR3 is CASSLGPDQETQYF. For the CDR3, the DNA is TGTGCCAGCAGCTTGGGTCCGGACCAAGAGACCCAGTACTTC.